This is a list of T cell receptor beta chains from one sample in a study of brain T cells in children with intractable seizures. Some clones are missing from TCRdb's copy, which holds only in-frame ones; the method was immunoSEQ multiplex PCR. The sample yields 340,000 or so clones, approximately 93% seen once. The sample here was peripheral blood, taken more than 4 months after surgery. These receptors came from a boy in the first two years of life with tuberous sclerosis and intractable seizures. Both conserved end residues are part of each CDR3. The D gene is left open where the match is weak. Clone size is stated in some rows and not others, as once, few, many or a class when expanded.

abundance	len	d_gene	j_gene	v_gene	CDR3aa	CDR3nt
.	14	.	TRBJ1-6	TRBV30	CAWRGESYNSPLHF	TGTGCCTGGCGCGGAGAGTCCTATAATTCACCCCTCCACTTT
.	13	TRBD1	TRBJ1-1	TRBV30	CAWGGGRDTEAFF	TGTGCCTGGGGAGGGGGCCGGGACACTGAAGCTTTCTTT
.	14	.	TRBJ2-7	TRBV18	CASSPSTSSYEQYF	TGTGCCAGCTCACCCTCGACATCGTCCTACGAGCAGTACTTC
.	15	TRBD2	TRBJ2-1	TRBV5-1	CASSFGLAGYNEQFF	TGCGCCAGCAGCTTCGGACTAGCGGGGTACAATGAGCAGTTCTTC
.	15	.	TRBJ2-5	TRBV23-1	CASSQSQTAKKTQYF	TGCGCCAGCAGTCAATCCCAGACAGCCAAAAAGACCCAGTACTTC
once	10	.	TRBJ2-1	TRBV29-1	CSVATYEQFF	TGCAGCGTCGCCACATACGAGCAGTTCTTC
.	15	TRBD1	TRBJ1-1	TRBV19	CASSIAPGGNTEAFF	TGTGCCAGTAGTATAGCCCCAGGGGGAAACACTGAAGCTTTCTTT
.	16	.	TRBJ2-1	TRBV5-6	CASSLARDGFYNEQFF	TGTGCCAGCAGCTTGGCACGGGACGGATTTTACAATGAGCAGTTCTTC
.	13	.	TRBJ1-6	TRBV2	CASRGSVSSPLHF	TGTGCCAGCAGGGGGTCGGTTAGTTCACCCCTCCACTTT
.	12	.	TRBJ2-5	TRBV5-6	CASSLTEETQYF	TGTGCCAGCAGCTTGACGGAAGAGACCCAGTACTTC
.	19	TRBD2	TRBJ2-3	TRBV7-3	CASSSIPGLAVVGTDTQYF	TGTGCCAGCAGCAGCATCCCGGGACTAGCGGTTGTTGGCACAGATACGCAGTATTTT